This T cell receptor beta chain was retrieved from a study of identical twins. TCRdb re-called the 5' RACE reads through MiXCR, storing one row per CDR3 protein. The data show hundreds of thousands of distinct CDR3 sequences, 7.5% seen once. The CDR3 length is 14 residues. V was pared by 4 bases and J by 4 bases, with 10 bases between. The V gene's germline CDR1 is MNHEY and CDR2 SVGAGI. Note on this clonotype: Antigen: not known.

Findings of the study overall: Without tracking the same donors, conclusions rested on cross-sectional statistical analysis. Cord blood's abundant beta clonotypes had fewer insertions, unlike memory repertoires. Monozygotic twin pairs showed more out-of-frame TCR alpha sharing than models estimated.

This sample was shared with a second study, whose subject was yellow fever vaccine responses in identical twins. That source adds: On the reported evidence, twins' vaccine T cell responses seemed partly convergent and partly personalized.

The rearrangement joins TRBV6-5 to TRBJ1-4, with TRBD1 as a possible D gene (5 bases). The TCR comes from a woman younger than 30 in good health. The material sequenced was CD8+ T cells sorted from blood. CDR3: CASSLDRNNEKLFF. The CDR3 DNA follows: TGTGCCAGCAGTTTAGACAGAAATAATGAAAAACTGTTTTTT.